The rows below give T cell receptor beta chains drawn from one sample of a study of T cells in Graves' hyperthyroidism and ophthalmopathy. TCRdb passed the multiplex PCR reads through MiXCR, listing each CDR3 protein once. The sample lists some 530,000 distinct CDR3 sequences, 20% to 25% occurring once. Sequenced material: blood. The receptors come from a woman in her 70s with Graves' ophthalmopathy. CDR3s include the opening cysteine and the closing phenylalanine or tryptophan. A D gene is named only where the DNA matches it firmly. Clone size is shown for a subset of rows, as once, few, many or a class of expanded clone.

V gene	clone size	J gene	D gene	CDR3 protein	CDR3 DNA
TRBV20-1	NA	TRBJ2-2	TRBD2	CSARGREGTGELFF	TGCAGTGCTAGAGGGCGGGAGGGTACCGGGGAGCTGTTTTTT
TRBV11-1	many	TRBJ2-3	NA	CASSSKRLFLQGGTQYF	TGTGCCAGCAGCTCCAAGCGATTGTTTTTACAGGGCGGCACGCAGTATTTT
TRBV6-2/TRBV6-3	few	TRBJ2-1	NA	CASSRGAAWSSYNEQFF	TGTGCCAGCAGCCGGGGGGCAGCTTGGAGCTCCTACAATGAGCAGTTCTTC
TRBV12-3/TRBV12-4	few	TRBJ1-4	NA	CASSFSEKLFF	TGTGCCAGCAGTTTTTCGGAAAAACTGTTTTTT
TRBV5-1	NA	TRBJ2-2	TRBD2	CASSLEGSGITGELFF	TGCGCCAGCAGCTTGGAAGGTAGCGGGATTACCGGGGAGCTGTTTTTT
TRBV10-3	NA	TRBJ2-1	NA	CAISQLDNEQFF	TGTGCCATCAGTCAACTCGACAATGAGCAGTTCTTC
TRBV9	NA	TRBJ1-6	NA	CASSVVGSNSPLHF	TGTGCCAGCAGCGTAGTCGGGAGTAATTCACCCCTCCACTTT
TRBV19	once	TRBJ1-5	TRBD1	CASSRWDSQDYSNQPQHF	TGTGCCAGTAGTAGGTGGGACAGTCAGGATTATAGCAATCAGCCCCAGCATTTT
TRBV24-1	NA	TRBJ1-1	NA	CATSNTGRTEAFF	TGTGCCACCAGTAATACAGGGCGCACTGAAGCTTTCTTT
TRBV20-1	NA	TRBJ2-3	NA	CSARGWGSSTDTQYF	TGCAGTGCTAGAGGCTGGGGGAGCAGCACAGATACGCAGTATTTT
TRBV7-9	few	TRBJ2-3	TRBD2	CASSSLAGGGGDTQYF	TGTGCCAGCAGCTCCTTAGCGGGAGGAGGCGGAGATACGCAGTATTTT
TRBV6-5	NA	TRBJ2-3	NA	CASSYDLDTQYF	TGTGCCAGCAGTTACGATTTGGATACGCAGTATTTT
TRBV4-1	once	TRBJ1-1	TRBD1	CASRPDRGLENTEAFF	TGCGCCAGCAGACCCGACAGGGGGCTGGAGAACACTGAAGCTTTCTTT
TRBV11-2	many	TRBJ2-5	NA	CASSLGIVQETQYF	TGTGCCAGCAGCTTAGGTATCGTCCAAGAGACCCAGTACTTC
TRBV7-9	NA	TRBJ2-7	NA	CASSLAGGRGGYEQYF	TGTGCCAGCAGCTTAGCGGGGGGGCGAGGTGGCTACGAGCAGTACTTC
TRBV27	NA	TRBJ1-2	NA	CASSPAVGGYGYTF	TGTGCCAGCAGCCCAGCGGTAGGGGGCTATGGCTACACCTTC
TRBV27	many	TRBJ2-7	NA	CASRTTPGFEQYF	TGTGCCAGCAGGACCACTCCAGGTTTCGAGCAGTACTTC
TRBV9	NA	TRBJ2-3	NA	CASSPGTSNTQYF	TGTGCCAGCAGCCCCGGGACTTCAAATACGCAGTATTTT
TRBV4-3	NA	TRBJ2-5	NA	CASSQVVREETQYF	TGCGCCAGCAGCCAAGTCGTCCGTGAAGAGACCCAGTACTTC
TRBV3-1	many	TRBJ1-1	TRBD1	CASSTTGGDTEAFF	TGTGCCAGCAGCACAACAGGGGGTGATACTGAAGCTTTCTTT
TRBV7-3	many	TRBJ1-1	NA	CASSPNRENTEAFF	TGTGCCAGCAGCCCGAACAGGGAAAACACTGAAGCTTTCTTT
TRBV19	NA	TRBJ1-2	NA	CASKQGGAAGGYTF	TGTGCCAGTAAACAGGGAGGGGCAGCCGGTGGCTACACCTTC
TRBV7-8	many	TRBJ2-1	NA	CASSRGPAGGQFF	TGTGCCAGCAGCCGCGGACCCGCAGGCGGGCAGTTCTTC
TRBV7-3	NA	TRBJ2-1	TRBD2	CASSSSGLAGFDEQFF	TGTGCCAGCAGCTCCTCGGGACTAGCGGGATTTGATGAGCAGTTCTTC
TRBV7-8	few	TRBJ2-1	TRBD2	CASSLNSGIFYNEQFF	TGTGCCAGCAGCTTAAATAGCGGGATTTTCTACAATGAGCAGTTCTTC
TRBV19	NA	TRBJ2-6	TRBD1	CASSWDSISGANVLTF	TGTGCCAGTAGTTGGGACAGTATCTCTGGGGCCAACGTCCTGACTTTC